A selection of T cell receptor beta chains follows, all from one sample in a study of CD8 T cells in Susac syndrome. TCRdb reprocessed the immunoSEQ multiplex PCR reads via MiXCR and lists one record per CDR3 protein. The table includes 200,000 or so distinct CDR3 sequences, around 96% detected once. Input material: CD4+ T cells from PBMCs. These TCRs come from a human donor with multiple sclerosis. Each CDR3 is given with its conserved first and last residue. A D gene is named only where the DNA matches it firmly. The size entry is marked missing in some rows and otherwise reads once, few, many or a size class.

len	v_gene	d_gene	j_gene	abundance	CDR3nt	CDR3aa
16	TRBV20-1	TRBD1	TRBJ2-7	-	TGCAGTGCTAGAGATAGAACGGGACAGAGCTCCTACGAGCAGTACTTC	CSARDRTGQSSYEQYF
15	TRBV30	TRBD1	TRBJ1-5	-	TGTGCCTGGAGTGTTGGGACAGGGCAATATCAGCCCCAGCATTTT	CAWSVGTGQYQPQHF
17	TRBV23-1	-	TRBJ1-5	-	TGCGCCAGCAGCCCTGGGCAGGAGAGAGGGGTCAATCAGCCCCAGCATTTT	CASSPGQERGVNQPQHF
14	TRBV11-2	TRBD1	TRBJ2-3	-	TGTGCCAGCAGCTTAGGGACAGGGAGAGATACGCAGTATTTT	CASSLGTGRDTQYF
16	TRBV20-1	TRBD2	TRBJ2-1	-	TGCAGTGCTAGCTGGCTAGCGGGGACGACGGGCAATGAGCAGTTCTTC	CSASWLAGTTGNEQFF
15	TRBV20-1	-	TRBJ2-7	-	TGCAGTGCTTCTCGTGGACTCCCGTCCACATCGGAGCAGTACTTC	CSASRGLPSTSEQYF
16	TRBV20-1	TRBD1	TRBJ2-3	-	TGCAGTGCTAGAGCACGGCGGGACAGGTCTTACGATACGCAGTATTTT	CSARARRDRSYDTQYF
18	TRBV27	-	TRBJ2-6	-	TGTGCCAGCAGTTTTTTATCGGGGCCCAGGTCTGGGGCCAACGTCCTGACTTTC	CASSFLSGPRSGANVLTF
16	TRBV7-9	TRBD2	TRBJ2-1	once	TGTGCCAGCAGCTTAGTACTAGCGGCGACCTACAATGAGCAGTTCTTC	CASSLVLAATYNEQFF
11	TRBV2	-	TRBJ1-4	-	TGTGCCAGCAGCTTTCTTGAAAAACTGTTTTTT	CASSFLEKLFF
13	TRBV11-2	-	TRBJ2-7	-	TGTGCCAGCAGCTTAGCGGGGGTTTGGGAGCAGTACTTC	CASSLAGVWEQYF
13	TRBV30	-	TRBJ1-2	-	TGTGCCTGGAGTGTAGGAGGGACCTATGGCTACACCTTC	CAWSVGGTYGYTF
17	TRBV20-1	TRBD2	TRBJ2-3	-	TGCAGTGCTAGTGTTAGGCGAGCGGGAGGGGGCACAGATACGCAGTATTTT	CSASVRRAGGGTDTQYF
14	TRBV19	-	TRBJ2-1	-	TGTGCCAGTAGTATTCGTGGGACCGGCGGGACGCAGTTCTTC	CASSIRGTGGTQFF
13	TRBV3-1	TRBD1	TRBJ1-2	-	TGTGCCAGCAGTGGACAGGCTAACTATGGCTACACCTTC	CASSGQANYGYTF
12	TRBV30	-	TRBJ1-2	-	TGTGCCTGGGTGGGAGGGAGCTATGGCTACACCTTC	CAWVGGSYGYTF
12	TRBV29-1	-	TRBJ1-2	-	TGCAGCGTTGTTCAGGACCGCTGGGGCTACACCTTC	CSVVQDRWGYTF
13	TRBV7-3	TRBD1	TRBJ1-1	-	TGTGCCAGCAGCACAGGGGGGAACACTGAAGCTTTCTTT	CASSTGGNTEAFF
15	TRBV5-1	-	TRBJ2-1	-	TGCGCCAGCAGCTTGGCAGCGGCGACCTACAATGAGCAGTTCTTC	CASSLAAATYNEQFF
16	TRBV20-1	TRBD2	TRBJ2-1	-	TGCAGTGCTACCGGCCCCACTAGCGGGGAGTACAATGAGCAGTTCTTC	CSATGPTSGEYNEQFF
15	TRBV20-1	TRBD2	TRBJ2-3	-	TGCAGTGCTAGGGGGAGGGCGGGGAACACAGATACGCAGTATTTT	CSARGRAGNTDTQYF
16	TRBV9	TRBD2	TRBJ2-5	-	TGTGCCAGCAGCCCTGGGACTAGCGGGTTCGTGGAGACCCAGTACTTC	CASSPGTSGFVETQYF
17	TRBV14	-	TRBJ2-1	-	TGTGCCAGCAGCCCCTTTTCGGGCGGGGGCCCGTACAATGAGCAGTTCTTC	CASSPFSGGGPYNEQFF
14	TRBV5-4	-	TRBJ2-1	-	TGTGCCAGCACTCTTGCGGGACAGTACAATGAGCAGTTCTTC	CASTLAGQYNEQFF
13	TRBV20-1	TRBD2	TRBJ2-7	-	TGCAGTGTTCTTAGCGGGCCACCCTACGAGCAGTACTTC	CSVLSGPPYEQYF
15	TRBV15	TRBD1	TRBJ2-7	-	TGTGCCACCAGCAGGACTGGGGACAGGGAGTACGAGCAGTACTTC	CATSRTGDREYEQYF
18	TRBV9	-	TRBJ2-7	-	TGTGCCAGCAGCGTAGGCAGGGGAGGCGGAGACGGGGGCTACGAGCAGTACTTC	CASSVGRGGGDGGYEQYF
15	TRBV21-1	-	TRBJ1-6	-	TGTGCCAGCAGCAAACGGAGCAGGGGCAATTCACCCCTCCACTTT	CASSKRSRGNSPLHF
13	TRBV20-1	-	TRBJ1-1	-	TGCAGTGCTAGAGTCTCGACCAACACTGAAGCTTTCTTT	CSARVSTNTEAFF
11	TRBV6-6	-	TRBJ2-1	once	TGTGCCAGCAGTCCCGCCCGAGGGCAGTTCTTC	CASSPARGQFF
14	TRBV30	TRBD1	TRBJ1-4	-	TGTGCCTGGAGTGCGACAGGGGGAGCTGAAAAACTGTTTTTT	CAWSATGGAEKLFF
13	TRBV3-1	TRBD1	TRBJ1-2	-	TGTGCCAGCAGCCAAGGGGGACAGCATGGCTACACCTTC	CASSQGGQHGYTF
13	TRBV20-1	TRBD1	TRBJ1-1	-	TGCAGTGCTCCAGACAGGGGCCACACTGAAGCTTTCTTT	CSAPDRGHTEAFF
16	TRBV30	TRBD1	TRBJ1-1	-	TGTGCCTGGAGTGTACGATTCCGTACAGGGGGAACTGAAGCTTTCTTT	CAWSVRFRTGGTEAFF
13	TRBV30	-	TRBJ2-7	-	TGTGCCTGGAGTCGGAGGAGTCGGTACGAGCAGTACTTC	CAWSRRSRYEQYF
13	TRBV2	-	TRBJ2-2	-	TGTGCCAGCAGTGAAAGGGTCCCCGGGGAGCTGTTTTTT	CASSERVPGELFF
14	TRBV12-3/TRBV12-4	-	TRBJ1-1	-	TGTGCCAGCAGCTACTCTCTTGGACTGGGAGAAGCTTTCTTT	CASSYSLGLGEAFF
15	TRBV18	-	TRBJ1-2	-	TGTGCCAGCTCACCGGACAGCGGATCTCGAACCGGCTACACCTTC	CASSPDSGSRTGYTF
16	TRBV4-2	TRBD1	TRBJ1-2	-	TGTGCCAGCAGCCCTGAGCCCCAGGGGGCTTACTATGGCTACACCTTC	CASSPEPQGAYYGYTF
15	TRBV7-9	-	TRBJ2-1	-	TGTGCCAGCAGCCCGGGACGGGACCCCTACAATGAGCAGTTCTTC	CASSPGRDPYNEQFF
11	TRBV30	-	TRBJ1-2	-	TGTGCCTGCCTCTTAAACTATGGCTACACCTTC	CACLLNYGYTF
13	TRBV12-3/TRBV12-4	-	TRBJ1-2	-	TGTGCCAGCAGTCTACAGGGTAGAGATGGCTACACCTTC	CASSLQGRDGYTF
17	TRBV20-1	TRBD2	TRBJ2-7	-	TGCAGTGCTAGAGATCGAGTCGGGCCTAGCGGCGCCTACGAGCAGTACTTC	CSARDRVGPSGAYEQYF
14	TRBV3-1	TRBD2	TRBJ2-7	-	TGTGCCAGCAGCCAAGCTAGCGGGGCATACGAGCAGTACTTC	CASSQASGAYEQYF
13	TRBV14	-	TRBJ2-5	-	TGTGCCAGCCGAACCTCGGGGACGGAGACCCAGTACTTC	CASRTSGTETQYF
14	TRBV14	-	TRBJ2-3	-	TGTGCCAGCAGCCAAGTTTCAGGGTTGACTACGCAGTATTTT	CASSQVSGLTTQYF
14	TRBV29-1	-	TRBJ2-3	-	TGCAGCGTCGGGGGGGACAGGGCCATAGATACGCAGTATTTT	CSVGGDRAIDTQYF
16	TRBV5-1	-	TRBJ2-2	-	TGCGCCAGCAGCTTGGCACGACAGATGAACACCGGGGAGCTGTTTTTT	CASSLARQMNTGELFF
14	TRBV6-6	-	TRBJ1-2	-	TGTGCCAGCAGTCCTCGGGAGAATAACTATGGCTACACCTTC	CASSPRENNYGYTF
20	TRBV4-1	TRBD2	TRBJ2-1	-	TGCGCCAGCAGCCTTACACCGGGACTAGCGGGGGCGAGGGGTATCAATGAGCAGTTCTTC	CASSLTPGLAGARGINEQFF